The clone carrying this T cell receptor (beta chain) was picked up a small number of times. The target antigen is unknown. These data come from a study of T cell repertoires in cytomegalovirus infection. About the study: From public TCR beta signatures came an indication of both CMV infection and matching HLA type.

Regarding the study as a whole: Totalled public TCR beta family frequency picked out people who carried CMV plus the relevant HLA. HLA-C-restricted CMV-specific TCR beta clonotypes prevailed in the ex vivo response.

One entry per CDR3 protein, called by TCRdb with MiXCR from the reads. The table lists under 850,000 distinct CDR3 sequences, 35% of them singletons. CDR1 is SEHNR, CDR2 FQNEAQ, per germline (reference sequence). V lost 5 bases and J lost 6; bases outside the gene matches: 7. The CDR3 totals 13 residues. Sequenced: PBMCs. The TCR originated in a human donor in good health (CMV status not recorded). Some clones in this sample may be carry-over from other donors' samples. The V and J genes are TRBV7-9 and TRBJ2-7; 7 bases line up with TRBD1. CDR3 protein: CASSVNPGGEQYF. CDR3 DNA: TGTGCCAGCAGCGTAAACCCAGGGGGCGAGCAGTACTTC.